The entry below gives a single T cell receptor beta chain sequence along with its context. TCRdb ran MiXCR on the 5' RACE reads and lists one entry per CDR3 protein. This sample has about 550,000 distinct CDR3 sequences, with approximately 20% found just once. This sample was included in a study of identical twins. Germline CDR1 reads KGHSH; CDR2 reads LQKENI. The CDR3 consists of 14 residues. V was clipped by 0 bases and J by 7 bases, with 7 bases between them. The same specimen was also included in a second study, on yellow fever vaccine responses in identical twins.

Source material: CD4+ T cells sorted from blood. The clonotype was recovered from a woman aged 18-29 years in good health. The chain carries TRBV18 and TRBJ1-6, with D possibly being TRBD1 (6 bases). For the CDR3, the DNA is TGTGCCAGCTCACCACCGCAGGGGAATTCACCCCTCCACTTT. It translates to CASSPPQGNSPLHF.